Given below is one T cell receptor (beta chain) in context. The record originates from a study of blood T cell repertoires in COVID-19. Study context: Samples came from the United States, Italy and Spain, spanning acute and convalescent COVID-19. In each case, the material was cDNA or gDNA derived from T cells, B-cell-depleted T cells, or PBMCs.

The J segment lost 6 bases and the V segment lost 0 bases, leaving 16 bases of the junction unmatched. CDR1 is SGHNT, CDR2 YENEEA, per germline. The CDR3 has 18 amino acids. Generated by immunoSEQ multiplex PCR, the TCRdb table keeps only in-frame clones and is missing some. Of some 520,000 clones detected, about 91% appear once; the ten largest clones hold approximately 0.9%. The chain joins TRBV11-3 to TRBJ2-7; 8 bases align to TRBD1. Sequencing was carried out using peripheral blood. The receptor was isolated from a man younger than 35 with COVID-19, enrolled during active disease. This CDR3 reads CASSLERAPQGAEVEQYF. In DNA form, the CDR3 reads TGTGCCAGCAGCTTAGAAAGGGCGCCGCAGGGGGCAGAGGTCGAGCAGTACTTC.